This TCR beta chain was sequenced for a study of response to subunit inactivated influenza vaccine. Using its own MiXCR run on the RT-PCR reads, TCRdb lists one record per CDR3 protein. The table includes 700,000 to 800,000 distinct CDR3 sequences, under 20% detected once. Germline loops: CDR1 SGDLS, CDR2 YYNGEE. The CDR3 has 17 residues. Trimming cost V 3 bases and J 6 bases; bases outside gene matches: 6. The chain couples TRBV9 to TRBJ2-2, with TRBD2 identical over 15 bases. The TCR comes from a man in his fifties or sixties who received an inactivated influenza vaccine. This material consisted of PBMCs from blood, taken roughly 5 days after vaccination. As DNA, the CDR3 is TGTGCCAGCAGCGCCGAGGGACTAGCGGGAGGAGCCGGGGAGCTGTTTTTT. It translates to CASSAEGLAGGAGELFF.